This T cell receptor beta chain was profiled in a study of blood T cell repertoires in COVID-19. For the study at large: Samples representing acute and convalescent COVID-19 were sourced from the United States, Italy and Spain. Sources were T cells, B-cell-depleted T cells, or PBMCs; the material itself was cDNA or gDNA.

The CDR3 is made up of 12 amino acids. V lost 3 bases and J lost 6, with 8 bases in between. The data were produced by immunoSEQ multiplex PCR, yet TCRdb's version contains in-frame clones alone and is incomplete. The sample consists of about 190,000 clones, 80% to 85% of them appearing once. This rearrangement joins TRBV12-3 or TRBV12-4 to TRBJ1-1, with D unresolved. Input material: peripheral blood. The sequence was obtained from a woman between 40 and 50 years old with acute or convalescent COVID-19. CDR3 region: CASSLMAAEAFF. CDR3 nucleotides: TGTGCCAGCAGTTTGATGGCAGCTGAAGCTTTCTTT.